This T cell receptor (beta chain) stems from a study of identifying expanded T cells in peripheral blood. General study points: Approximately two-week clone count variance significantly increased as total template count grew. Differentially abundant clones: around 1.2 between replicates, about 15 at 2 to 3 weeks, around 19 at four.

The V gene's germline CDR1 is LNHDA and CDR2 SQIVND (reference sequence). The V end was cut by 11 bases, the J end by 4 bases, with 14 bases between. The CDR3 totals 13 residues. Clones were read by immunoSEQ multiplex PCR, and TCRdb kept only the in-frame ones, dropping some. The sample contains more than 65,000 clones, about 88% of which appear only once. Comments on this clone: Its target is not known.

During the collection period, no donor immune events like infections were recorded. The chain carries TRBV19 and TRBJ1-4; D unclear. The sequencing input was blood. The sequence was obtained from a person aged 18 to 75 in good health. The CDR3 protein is CAPKRRDNEKLFF. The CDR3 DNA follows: TGTGCCCCCAAACGGAGAGATAATGAAAAACTGTTTTTT.